This T cell receptor beta chain was captured by sequencing in a study of regulatory T cells in long-lasting Graves disease. Time point indicated: newly diagnosed GD, antithyroid drugs for less than 3 months. RNA extracted from PBMCs served as the sequencing template. The CDR3 covers 16 residues. Trimming removed 5 bases from V and 2 bases from J, with 17 bases in between. CDR1 is SGHNT, CDR2 YENEEA, per germline. This clonotype was detected ten times or more. Sequencing libraries for TCR beta were prepared with iRepertoire HTBI primers and Arm-PCR of CDR3 regions. One entry per CDR3 protein results from TCRdb running MiXCR on the multiplex PCR reads. The sample comprises hundreds of thousands of distinct CDR3 sequences, about 18% of which are singletons, and around 36% rests with the top ten.

The V call is TRBV11-3, the J call TRBJ2-3, with D tentatively TRBD1 or TRBD2 (5 bases each). The source of this sequence is a female donor with Graves disease. Here the sequenced sample was peripheral blood mononuclear cells (PBMCs), taken at new diagnosis, from a patient treated with antithyroid drugs. The DNA of the CDR3 is TGTGCCAGCAGCCCTCGGGACCTTCCCAACACAGATACGCAGTATTTT. Translating it yields CASSPRDLPNTDTQYF.